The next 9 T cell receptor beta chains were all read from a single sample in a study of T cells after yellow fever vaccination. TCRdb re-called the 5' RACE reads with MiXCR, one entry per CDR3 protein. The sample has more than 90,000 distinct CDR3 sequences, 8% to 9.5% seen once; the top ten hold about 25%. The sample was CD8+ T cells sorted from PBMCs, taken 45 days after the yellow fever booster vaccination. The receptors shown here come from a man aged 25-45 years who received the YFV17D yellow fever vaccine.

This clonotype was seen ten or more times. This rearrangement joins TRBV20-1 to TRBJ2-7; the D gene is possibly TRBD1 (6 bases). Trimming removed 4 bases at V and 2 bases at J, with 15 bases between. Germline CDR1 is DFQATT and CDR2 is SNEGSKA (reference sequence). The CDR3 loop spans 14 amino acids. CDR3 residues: CSATGDHRAYEQYF. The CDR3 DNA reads TGCAGTGCTACAGGGGATCACAGAGCCTACGAGCAGTACTTC.

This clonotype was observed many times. The DNA for the CDR3 is TGTGCCAGTCTCCCGTCGGGGGCTGACACCGGGGAGCTGTTTTTT. Its protein is CASLPSGADTGELFF. The V gene is TRBV6-1, the J gene TRBJ2-2, with D perhaps TRBD1 or TRBD2 (6 bases each). Germline V gene sequence: CDR1 MNHNS, CDR2 SASEGT. This CDR3 is 15 amino acids long. The V gene lost 9 bases and the J gene lost 3 bases, with 17 bases spanning the gap.

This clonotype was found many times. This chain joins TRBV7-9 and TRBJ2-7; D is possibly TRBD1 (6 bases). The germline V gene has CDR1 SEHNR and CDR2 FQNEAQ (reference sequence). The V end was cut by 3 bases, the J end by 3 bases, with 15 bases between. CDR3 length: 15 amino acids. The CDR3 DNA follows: TGTGCCAGCAGCTTCATACGGGACACGAACTACGAGCAGTACTTC. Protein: CASSFIRDTNYEQYF.

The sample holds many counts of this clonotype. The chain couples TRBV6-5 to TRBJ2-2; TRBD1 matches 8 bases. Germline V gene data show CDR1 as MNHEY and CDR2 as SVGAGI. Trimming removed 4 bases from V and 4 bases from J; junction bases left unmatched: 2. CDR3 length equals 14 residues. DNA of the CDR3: TGTGCCAGCAGTTTGACAGGGGCCACCGGGGAGCTGTTTTTT. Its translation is CASSLTGATGELFF.

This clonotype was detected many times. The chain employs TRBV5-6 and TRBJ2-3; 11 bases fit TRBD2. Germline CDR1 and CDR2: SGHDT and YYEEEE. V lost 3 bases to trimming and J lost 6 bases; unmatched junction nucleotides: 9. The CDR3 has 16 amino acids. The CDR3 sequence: CASSWTTSGRWDTQYF. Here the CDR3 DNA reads TGTGCCAGCAGCTGGACCACTAGCGGGAGATGGGATACGCAGTATTTT.

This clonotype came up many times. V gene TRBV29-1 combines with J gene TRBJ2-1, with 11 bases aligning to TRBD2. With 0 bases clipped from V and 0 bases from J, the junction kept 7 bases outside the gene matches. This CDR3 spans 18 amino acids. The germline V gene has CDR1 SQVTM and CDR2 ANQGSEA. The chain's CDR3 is CSVEDALAGGRSYNEQFF. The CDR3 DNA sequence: TGCAGCGTTGAAGACGCCCTAGCGGGAGGACGCTCCTACAATGAGCAGTTCTTC.

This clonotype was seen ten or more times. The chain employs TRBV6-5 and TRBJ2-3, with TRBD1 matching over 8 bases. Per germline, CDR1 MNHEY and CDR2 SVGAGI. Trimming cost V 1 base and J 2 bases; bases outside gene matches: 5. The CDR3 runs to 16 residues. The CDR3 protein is CASSYFPDRDTDTQYF. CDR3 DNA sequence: TGTGCCAGCAGTTACTTCCCGGACAGGGACACAGATACGCAGTATTTT.

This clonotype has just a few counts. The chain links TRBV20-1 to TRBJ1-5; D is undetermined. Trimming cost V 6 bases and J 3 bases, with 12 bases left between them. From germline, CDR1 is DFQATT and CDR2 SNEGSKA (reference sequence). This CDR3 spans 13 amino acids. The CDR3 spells CSALPGPNQPQHF. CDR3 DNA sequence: TGCAGTGCGTTACCCGGGCCCAATCAGCCCCAGCATTTT.

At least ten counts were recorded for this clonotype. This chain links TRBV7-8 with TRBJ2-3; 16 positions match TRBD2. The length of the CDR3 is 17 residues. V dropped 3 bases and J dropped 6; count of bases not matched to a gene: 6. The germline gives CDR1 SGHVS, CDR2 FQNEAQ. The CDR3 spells CASSFGTSGRAGDTQYF. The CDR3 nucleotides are TGTGCCAGCAGCTTTGGGACTAGCGGGAGGGCGGGGGATACGCAGTATTTT.